The clone carrying this TCR beta chain has ten or more counts. This specimen belongs to a study of T cells after yellow fever vaccination. TCR cDNA was made by 5'RACE template switching, adding a universal primer site and UMIs. TCRdb passed the 5' RACE reads through MiXCR, listing each CDR3 protein once. This sample carries about 320,000 distinct CDR3 sequences, 6.5% to 8.5% of them seen once, and the ten largest clones take 18%. V lost 4 bases and J lost 0; bases outside the gene matches: 12. Per germline, CDR1 KGHSH and CDR2 LQKENI. The CDR3 spans 19 residues. This TCR came from a man aged 18 to 30 who received the YFV17D yellow fever vaccine. The chain recombines TRBV18 with TRBJ1-1; TRBD1 matches 12 bases. The sequenced sample was PBMCs, obtained 45 days after the first yellow fever vaccination. CDR3 DNA sequence: TGTGCCAGCTCACTTTCAACCACCGGGACAGGGGGCATGAACACTGAAGCTTTCTTT. Translating it yields CASSLSTTGTGGMNTEAFF. The full variable domain, completed using reference TRBV18 and TRBJ1-1, is NAGVMQNPRHLVRRRGQEARLRCSPMKGHSHVYWYRQLPEEGLKFMVYLQKENIIDESGMPKERFSAEFPKEGPSILRIQQVVRGDSAAYFCASSLSTTGTGGMNTEAFFGQGTRLTVV.